What follows describes a single TCR beta chain. Authors' methods: Reference gene primer amplification gave nucleated cell count estimates. Sequenced by immunoSEQ multiplex PCR; TCRdb stores in-frame clones only, minus some. That table gives V, J and clone size, and the DNA gave D and trimming. The sample yields about 330,000 clones, roughly 90% seen once. The source of the sample is a study of blood T cell repertoires in COVID-19. Turning to the study itself: Donors in the United States, Italy and Spain gave samples during acute or convalescent COVID-19. Sample material is recorded as cDNA or gDNA derived from T cells, B-cell-depleted T cells, or PBMCs.

Looked up from germline, CDR1 is MNHEY and CDR2 is SVGAGI. J lost 6 bases, V lost 10 bases, and 15 bases had no gene match. This CDR3 contains 14 residues. The receptor's source is a woman between 50 and 59 years old with active or convalescent COVID-19. The source material was peripheral blood. The chain links TRBV6-5 to TRBJ2-7; 7 bases map to TRBD1. The CDR3, as DNA: TGTGCCACCACCAAATTAAGGGGGCTCGGCGAGCAGTACTTC. It codes for CATTKLRGLGEQYF.